This T cell receptor (beta chain) was recorded in a study of blood T cell repertoires in COVID-19. The overall study: Collection of acute and convalescent COVID-19 samples took place in the United States, Italy and Spain. In each case, the material was cDNA or gDNA derived from T cells, B-cell-depleted T cells, or PBMCs.

Germline assignment: CDR1 SGHNT and CDR2 YENEEA. The V end lost 3 bases, the J end lost 6 bases, and 10 bases lay between the germline ends. The CDR3 has 13 residues. Assay used: immunoSEQ multiplex PCR; TCRdb lists only in-frame clones, some missing. This table has 90,000 to 150,000 clones, more than 85% appearing once. The source of this sequence is a human donor with acute or convalescent COVID-19. The donor label of this sample is uncertain. Sequencing input: peripheral blood. The J gene is TRBJ2-3, the V gene TRBV11-3; TRBD1 is a possible D gene (5 bases). As DNA, the CDR3 is TGTGCCAGCAGCTTGATAGGGGCTGATACGCAGTATTTT. Its protein is CASSLIGADTQYF.